The 26 T cell receptor beta chains below come from one sample, sequenced in a study of blood T cell repertoires in COVID-19. Using immunoSEQ multiplex PCR, the repertoire was profiled, and TCRdb retains in-frame clones only, with some absent. The table has 350,000 or so clones, around nine tenths seen once. The sample taken for sequencing was peripheral blood. These receptors originate from a woman in her sixties with COVID-19, enrolled during active disease.

The chain carries TRBV6-5 and TRBJ2-5, with D possibly TRBD1 on 6 matching bases. Trimming took off 4 bases at V and 5 bases at J, with 14 bases between the two ends. Per germline, CDR1 MNHEY and CDR2 SVGAGI. The CDR3 contains 14 residues. This CDR3 reads CASSFNRAEETQYF. CDR3 coding DNA: TGTGCCAGCAGTTTCAACAGGGCCGAGGAGACCCAGTACTTC.

The gene calls are TRBV29-1 and TRBJ1-1; D is undetermined. This CDR3 region has 10 residues. V lost 7 bases and J 7 bases, leaving 10 bases between the germline ends. Germline CDR1 SQVTM, CDR2 ANQGSEA. The CDR3 reads CSAATYEAFF. DNA of the CDR3: TGCAGCGCCGCCACTTATGAAGCTTTCTTT.

This chain joins TRBV2 and TRBJ1-1; 7 positions agree with TRBD1. Germline CDR1 and CDR2: SNHLY and FYNNEI. Trimming at V came to 6 bases and at J to 4 bases, leaving 5 bases not matched to a gene. CDR3 length: 13 residues. In DNA, the CDR3 is TGTGCCAGCAGAAACAGGGGAGTCACTGAAGCTTTCTTT. This encodes CASRNRGVTEAFF.

A few counts support this clone. The chain carries TRBV28 and TRBJ1-3, with a possible D match to TRBD1 (5 bases). This CDR3 comprises 15 residues. V was trimmed by 2 bases and J by 6 bases, leaving 14 bases between them. Per germline, CDR1 MDHEN and CDR2 SYDVKM. CDR3 loop: CASSLGGTGKNTIYF. In DNA, the CDR3 is TGTGCCAGCAGTTTAGGGGGGACGGGAAAAAACACCATATATTTT.

This chain connects TRBV6-5 to TRBJ1-1; tentative D call: TRBD1 (5 bases). Looked up from germline, CDR1 is MNHEY and CDR2 is SVGAGI. Deletions cut 2 bases from V and 9 bases from J, with 16 bases between. This CDR3 spans 14 amino acids. CDR3 residues: CASSYMGGSLKAFF. DNA of the CDR3: TGTGCCAGCAGTTACATGGGGGGATCTTTGAAAGCTTTCTTT.

This clone is a singleton in its sample. This chain joins TRBV28 and TRBJ1-2; D ambiguous. The CDR3 loop spans 14 amino acids. The V gene's germline CDR1 is MDHEN and CDR2 SYDVKM. V was pared by 0 bases and J by 8 bases, with 13 bases between. The CDR3 DNA sequence: TGTGCCAGCAGTTTATGGGGGAGGGTTCACGGCTACACCTTC. It encodes CASSLWGRVHGYTF.

The rearrangement links TRBV4-2 to TRBJ1-2, with D unclear. The CDR3 covers 16 residues. Germline V gives CDR1 LGHNA, CDR2 YNFKEQ. Trimming cost V 0 bases and J 0 bases, with 11 bases left between them. CDR3 amino acids: CASSQEGLNSNYGYTF. The CDR3 DNA is TGTGCCAGCAGCCAAGAGGGCTTGAATTCTAACTATGGCTACACCTTC.

The rearrangement uses TRBV5-1 and TRBJ1-2; the D is unclear. There are 15 residues in the CDR3. CDR1 is SGHRS, CDR2 YFSETQ, per germline. V lost 2 bases and J 4 bases, leaving 15 bases between the germline ends. The CDR3 bases are TGCGCCAGCAGCTTCGACCAGGCCATGCTCTATGGCTACACCTTC. This sequence encodes CASSFDQAMLYGYTF.

This chain joins TRBV11-2 and TRBJ2-5; tentatively, D is TRBD1 (6 bases). V was shortened by 3 bases and J by 1 base, with 9 bases between the two germline ends. Germline V lookup: CDR1 SGHAT, CDR2 FQNNGV. The CDR3 runs to 14 residues. CDR3 bases: TGTGCCAGCAGCTTCGGGACACTCCAAGAGACCCAGTACTTC. Translating it yields CASSFGTLQETQYF.

The V and J genes are TRBV19 and TRBJ1-2, with TRBD1 matching 8 bases. The CDR3 extends over 14 amino acids. J was trimmed by 4 bases and V by 3 bases; bases with no gene match: 4. In germline, CDR1 is LNHDA, CDR2 SQIVND (reference sequence). The CDR3 reads CASSIGQGSYGYTF. The CDR3 DNA reads as TGTGCCAGTAGTATTGGACAGGGTTCCTATGGCTACACCTTC.

The chain joins TRBV29-1 to TRBJ2-3, with D maybe TRBD2 (6 bases). This CDR3 contains 14 residues. Germline CDR1 reads SQVTM; CDR2 reads ANQGSEA. The V end was cut by 5 bases, the J end by 4 bases, with 16 bases between. CDR3 region: CSVSRGLEADTQYF. The CDR3 nucleotides read TGCAGCGTTTCTAGGGGACTTGAGGCAGATACGCAGTATTTT.

The V and J genes are TRBV7-9 and TRBJ2-7; 10 bases line up with TRBD1. The CDR3 contains 15 residues. The germline V gene encodes CDR1 SEHNR and CDR2 FQNEAQ (reference sequence). The ends lost 4 bases at V and 2 bases at J; junction bases unmatched: 5. In nucleotides, the CDR3 is TGTGCCAGCAGCTACCATGGACAGGGGGCCTACGAGCAGTACTTC. Its protein product is CASSYHGQGAYEQYF.

This clone appeared a few times. V and J are TRBV27 and TRBJ1-2, with 7 bases aligning to TRBD1. The trim removed 6 bases at V and 4 bases at J, leaving 8 bases unmatched. The length of the CDR3 is 14 residues. From germline, CDR1 is MNHEY and CDR2 SMNVEV (reference sequence). For the CDR3, the DNA is TGTGCCAGCAGCTCGGGAGGGGGCCTCTATGGCTACACCTTC. Its translation: CASSSGGGLYGYTF.

V gene TRBV10-2 combines with J gene TRBJ1-2; no clear D gene. The CDR3 is 11 residues long. V gave up 2 bases and J gave up 7 bases, with 5 bases separating them. CDR1 WSHSY and CDR2 SAAADI come from the germline V gene. The CDR3 loop reads CASSELSGYTF. In nucleotides, the CDR3 is TGCGCCAGCAGTGAGCTCTCTGGCTACACCTTC.

V usage is TRBV28 and J usage is TRBJ1-1; tentative D call: TRBD1 (5 bases). In germline, CDR1 is MDHEN, CDR2 SYDVKM. This CDR3 region has 15 residues. V was shortened by 5 bases and J by 3 bases, with 16 bases between the two germline ends. The CDR3 loop is CASSPRRGRDTEAFF. The CDR3 nucleotides read TGTGCCAGCAGTCCCCGACGGGGGAGGGACACTGAAGCTTTCTTT.

This clone was observed a handful of times. V gene TRBV18 combines with J gene TRBJ1-4, with TRBD1 as a possible D gene (5 bases). V was clipped by 8 bases and J by 0 bases, with 10 bases between them. This CDR3 region has 14 residues. Germline values: CDR1 KGHSH, CDR2 LQKENI. Here the CDR3 reads CASGTGSTNEKLFF. The CDR3 region has the DNA TGTGCCAGCGGAACAGGTTCAACTAATGAAAAACTGTTTTTT.

V gene TRBV7-2 combines with J gene TRBJ1-3; possibly TRBD1 for D (6 bases). Germline V gives CDR1 SGHTA, CDR2 FQGNSA. V was trimmed by 4 bases and J by 3 bases, leaving 19 bases between them. The CDR3 loop spans 17 amino acids. CDR3: CASSSRYTGYDGNTIYF. CDR3 DNA sequence: TGTGCCAGCAGCTCGAGGTATACAGGGTATGATGGAAACACCATATATTTT.

This clone was detected a few times. The rearrangement uses TRBV30 and TRBJ1-5; no firm D call. The CDR3 is 13 residues long. Germline CDR1 and CDR2: GTSNPN and SVGIG (reference sequence). V shed 1 base and J shed 7 bases, with 11 bases lying between them. CDR3: CAWSGGRRQPQHF. The CDR3 DNA follows: TGTGCCTGGAGTGGTGGGAGGCGACAGCCCCAGCATTTT.

CDR3 coding DNA: TGTGCCAGCAGCCCTACGGTGGGACAGGGGGCAGTCGCACCCTACGAGCAGTACTTC. Translated: CASSPTVGQGAVAPYEQYF. J is TRBJ2-7 and V is TRBV28; 12 positions match TRBD1. The CDR3 consists of 19 residues. Germline V gene data show CDR1 as MDHEN and CDR2 as SYDVKM. Germline trimming cut 6 bases from V and 2 bases from J; bases unmatched to any gene: 17. Drawing the rest from reference TRBV28 and TRBJ2-7, the complete variable domain is DVKVTQSSRYLVKRTGEKVFLECVQDMDHENMFWYRQDPGLGLRLIYFSYDVKMKEKGDIPEGYSVSREKKERFSLILESASTNQTSMYLCASSPTVGQGAVAPYEQYFGPGTRLTVT.

This CDR3 is CASSPYRGETQYF. In DNA form, the CDR3 reads TGTGCCAGCAGCCCCTACCGTGGAGAGACCCAGTACTTC. This rearrangement joins TRBV7-2 to TRBJ2-5; D unresolved. This CDR3 spans 13 amino acids. Trimming left V 5 bases short and J 4 bases short, with 11 bases between. Germline V gives CDR1 SGHTA, CDR2 FQGNSA.

V gene TRBV7-2 combines with J gene TRBJ1-6, with D uncertain. Trimming took 5 bases from V and 5 from J, leaving 10 bases between them. This CDR3 is 14 amino acids long. Per the germline V gene, CDR1 is SGHTA and CDR2 is FQGNSA. CDR3 loop: CASSARRDNSPLHF. The DNA of the CDR3 is TGTGCCAGCAGCGCTAGGAGGGATAATTCACCCCTCCACTTT.

This clone was seen only once. The rearrangement links TRBV4-1 to TRBJ1-4, with 7 positions matching TRBD1. Germline CDR1 reads MGHRA; CDR2 reads YSYEKL. The CDR3 length is 15 residues. Trimming took 2 bases from V and 8 from J; bases not matched to a gene: 8. The CDR3 is CASSQQTGAGEKLFF. The CDR3 nucleotides read TGCGCCAGCAGCCAACAAACAGGGGCGGGGGAAAAACTGTTTTTT.

V usage is TRBV28 and J usage is TRBJ2-1; 9 bases map to TRBD2. Germline CDR1 is MDHEN and CDR2 is SYDVKM. The CDR3 consists of 16 residues. V dropped 8 bases and J dropped 7; count of bases not matched to a gene: 15. The chain's CDR3 is CASPRGGGAHGNEQFF. CDR3 DNA: TGTGCCAGCCCCCGAGGCGGGGGGGCTCATGGGAATGAGCAGTTCTTC.

The V call is TRBV6-5, the J call TRBJ1-1; the D is unclear. CDR1 and CDR2 (germline): MNHEY, SVGAGI. This CDR3 region has 14 residues. V lost 7 bases and J 6 bases, leaving 18 bases between the germline ends. CDR3 nucleotide sequence: TGTGCCAGCATTATATCATGGGCAACACCTGAAGCTTTCTTT. Amino acids: CASIISWATPEAFF.

The rearrangement links TRBV9 to TRBJ2-1, with D unresolved. V was trimmed by 4 bases and J by 4 bases, leaving 18 bases between them. The CDR3 totals 16 residues. Germline loops: CDR1 SGDLS, CDR2 YYNGEE. The CDR3, as DNA: TGTGCCAGCAGCCCTAACGTGGTGGTAGCTTACAATGAGCAGTTCTTC. This codes for CASSPNVVVAYNEQFF.

This chain links TRBV5-4 with TRBJ1-2, with TRBD1 matching over 7 bases. The germline CDR1 and CDR2 sequences are SGHNT and YYREEE (reference sequence). CDR3 length equals 14 residues. V was clipped by 4 bases and J by 4 bases; unmatched bases: 7. The CDR3 loop is CASSIGTASYGYTF. Written as DNA, the CDR3 is TGTGCCAGCAGCATCGGGACAGCTTCCTATGGCTACACCTTC. Full variable domain (outside the CDR3, taken from reference TRBV5-4 and TRBJ1-2): ETGVTQSPTHLIKTRGQQVTLRCSSQSGHNTVSWYQQALGQGPQFIFQYYREEENGRGNFPPRFSGLQFPNYSSELNVNALELDDSALYLCASSIGTASYGYTFGSGTRLTVV.